This T cell receptor beta chain emerged from a study of blood T cell repertoires in COVID-19. CDR3 length: 15 residues. The V and J ends lost 0 bases and 2 bases respectively, with 10 bases between them. The V gene's germline CDR1 is MNHEY and CDR2 SVGEGT. Donors were grouped by their self-reported clinical history. Recovery meant two consecutive negative NP/OP PCR tests, professional clearance, or resolved symptoms. Per the original methods: Researchers report that nucleated cell counts were estimated from reference gene primer amplification. Using immunoSEQ multiplex PCR, the repertoire was profiled, and TCRdb retains in-frame clones only, with some absent. The V and J calls and the clone size are those of that table, but D and trimming were determined from the DNA. The table includes under 300,000 clones, around 89% detected once.

This receptor was identified in a man aged 35 to 55 who had recovered from COVID-19. Sequenced material: PBMCs or T cells enriched from blood (not recorded which). The chain is built from TRBV6-2 or TRBV6-3 and TRBJ2-5; a weak D match, TRBD2 (5 bases). CDR3 coding DNA: TGTGCCAGCAGTTACTCGAGCCTAGCTCAAGAGACCCAGTACTTC. Translated: CASSYSSLAQETQYF.